The rows below give T cell receptor beta chains drawn from one sample of a study of blood T cell repertoires in COVID-19. Clones were sequenced by immunoSEQ multiplex PCR, and TCRdb holds only the in-frame ones, with some missing. The table shows around 450,000 clones, with around nine tenths occurring only once. The sequenced material came from PBMCs or T cells enriched from blood (not recorded which). Every receptor here comes from a woman in her late teens or twenties with acute COVID-19. Both conserved end residues are part of each CDR3. D genes are given only for firm matches. A row's size may be missing; if present it is once, few, many or a size class.

v_call,j_call,clone_size,d_call,cdr3_aa,cdr3_nt
TRBV10-3,TRBJ1-5,few,TRBD1,CAARTGDNQPQHF,TGTGCCGCAAGGACAGGGGACAATCAGCCCCAGCATTTT
TRBV27,TRBJ1-2,.,TRBD1,CASSSYRGPHGYTF,TGTGCCAGCAGTTCATACAGGGGGCCGCATGGCTACACCTTC
TRBV2,TRBJ2-7,.,.,CASSYDGAYEQYF,TGTGCCAGCAGTTACGACGGAGCCTACGAGCAGTACTTC
TRBV5-5,TRBJ1-1,.,TRBD1,CASSTTGGRTEAFF,TGTGCCAGCAGCACGACAGGGGGTCGGACTGAAGCTTTCTTT
TRBV7-2,TRBJ2-4,few,.,CASSLEGWRSYF,TGTGCCAGCAGCTTAGAAGGCTGGAGATCATACTTC
TRBV6-5,TRBJ2-7,.,.,CASSPYGTRGTEQYF,TGTGCCAGCAGCCCCTACGGGACCCGGGGGACCGAGCAGTACTTC
TRBV5-1,TRBJ2-1,.,TRBD2,CASSAGLKTYNEQFF,TGCGCCAGCAGCGCGGGACTAAAAACTTACAATGAGCAGTTCTTC
TRBV3-1/TRBV3-2,TRBJ1-1,.,TRBD1,CASSQEGTGEAFF,TGTGCCAGCAGCCAAGAGGGGACAGGGGAAGCTTTCTTT
TRBV4-1,TRBJ2-5,once,.,CASSSGVQETQYF,TGCGCCAGCAGCTCAGGGGTCCAAGAGACCCAGTACTTC
TRBV24-1,TRBJ2-5,.,.,CATSDLLTGGTQYF,TGTGCCACCAGTGATTTGCTAACCGGGGGGACCCAGTACTTC
TRBV9,TRBJ2-5,.,TRBD2,CASSESGRAGETQYF,TGTGCCAGCAGCGAGAGCGGGAGGGCCGGAGAGACCCAGTACTTC
TRBV24-1,TRBJ2-7,.,.,CATSGGDSYEQYF,TGTGCCACCAGTGGGGGGGATTCCTACGAGCAGTACTTC
TRBV24-1,TRBJ2-7,.,.,CATSDGTSYEQYF,TGTGCCACCAGTGATGGCACCTCCTACGAGCAGTACTTC
TRBV3-1/TRBV3-2,TRBJ2-4,.,.,CASSQGVQAKNIQYF,TGTGCCAGCAGCCAAGGTGTACAGGCCAAAAACATTCAGTACTTC
TRBV7-9,TRBJ1-1,.,.,CASSLRTGMGTEAFF,TGTGCCAGCAGCTTACGTACAGGGATGGGCACTGAAGCTTTCTTT
TRBV10-2,TRBJ2-3,.,TRBD1,CASSEWDRADTQYF,TGCGCCAGCAGTGAATGGGACAGGGCAGATACGCAGTATTTT
TRBV28,TRBJ1-5,.,TRBD1,CASTLTQGAIQPQHF,TGTGCCAGCACTCTTACTCAGGGGGCTATTCAGCCCCAGCATTTT
TRBV3-1/TRBV3-2,TRBJ2-2,once,.,CASLGTGELFF,TGTGCCAGCCTCGGGACCGGGGAGCTGTTTTTT
TRBV6-5,TRBJ1-1,.,.,CASSYSRQNTEAFF,TGTGCCAGCAGTTACTCGAGGCAGAACACTGAAGCTTTCTTT
TRBV10-3,TRBJ2-3,.,TRBD2,CAISTSGGTDTQYF,TGTGCCATCAGTACTAGCGGAGGCACAGATACGCAGTATTTT
TRBV19,TRBJ1-1,.,.,CASTSTGSKAFF,TGTGCCAGTACCTCCACAGGGTCGAAAGCTTTCTTT
TRBV28,TRBJ2-7,.,TRBD2,CASSLLSGMGSYEQYF,TGTGCCAGCAGTTTATTGAGCGGGATGGGCTCCTACGAGCAGTACTTC
TRBV4-2,TRBJ1-5,.,.,CASSQEGGQPQHF,TGTGCCAGCAGCCAAGAGGGGGGTCAGCCCCAGCATTTT
TRBV12-5,TRBJ2-6,.,.,CASGLVHGTQSSGANVLTF,TGTGCTAGTGGTTTGGTACATGGGACACAAAGCTCTGGGGCCAACGTCCTGACTTTC
TRBV7-7,TRBJ2-5,.,TRBD2,CASSSKSTSGIRETQYF,TGTGCCAGCAGCTCCAAATCGACTAGCGGGATCAGAGAGACCCAGTACTTC
TRBV7-2,TRBJ1-1,once,.,CASSRSGAAEAFF,TGTGCCAGCAGCAGATCTGGGGCTGCCGAAGCTTTCTTT
TRBV7-9,TRBJ2-7,.,TRBD2,CASSGGDEQYF,TGTGCCAGCAGCGGGGGGGACGAGCAGTACTTC
TRBV7-8,TRBJ1-3,.,.,CASSRGHVNTIYF,TGTGCCAGCAGCAGAGGACATGTAAACACCATATATTTT
TRBV19,TRBJ1-1,.,.,CASSSVQANTEAFF,TGTGCCAGTAGTAGTGTACAGGCGAACACTGAAGCTTTCTTT
TRBV9,TRBJ1-1,.,.,CASGGGYDTEAFF,TGTGCCAGCGGTGGGGGCTACGACACTGAAGCTTTCTTT
TRBV7-8,TRBJ2-7,few,.,CASSENYEQYF,TGTGCCAGCAGCGAGAATTACGAGCAGTACTTC
TRBV6-5,TRBJ2-1,.,TRBD2,CASSPPGLAFEQFF,TGTGCCAGCAGTCCCCCTGGACTAGCGTTTGAGCAGTTCTTC
TRBV5-1,TRBJ1-6,.,.,CASSSRGDNSPLHF,TGCGCCAGCAGCTCCAGGGGTGATAATTCACCCCTCCACTTT
TRBV5-4,TRBJ2-7,.,.,CASSLYGGPGEQYF,TGTGCCAGCAGCCTATACGGGGGGCCCGGCGAGCAGTACTTC
TRBV25-1,TRBJ1-3,once,.,CASSRSGSGNTIYF,TGTGCCAGCAGTCGGTCAGGGTCGGGAAACACCATATATTTT
TRBV6-5,TRBJ2-1,.,TRBD2,CASSYFLAGDEQFF,TGTGCCAGCAGTTACTTCCTAGCGGGAGATGAGCAGTTCTTC
TRBV7-2,TRBJ2-7,.,TRBD2,CASSSGRLSGRVYEQYF,TGTGCCAGCAGCTCCGGAAGACTTAGCGGGAGAGTCTACGAGCAGTACTTC
TRBV6-2/TRBV6-3,TRBJ2-7,.,TRBD1,CASSLTGTFYEQYF,TGTGCCAGCAGTTTGACAGGGACGTTCTACGAGCAGTACTTC
TRBV6-5,TRBJ2-7,.,TRBD1,CASRGSGTGYEQYF,TGTGCCAGCAGAGGATCCGGGACAGGGTACGAGCAGTACTTC